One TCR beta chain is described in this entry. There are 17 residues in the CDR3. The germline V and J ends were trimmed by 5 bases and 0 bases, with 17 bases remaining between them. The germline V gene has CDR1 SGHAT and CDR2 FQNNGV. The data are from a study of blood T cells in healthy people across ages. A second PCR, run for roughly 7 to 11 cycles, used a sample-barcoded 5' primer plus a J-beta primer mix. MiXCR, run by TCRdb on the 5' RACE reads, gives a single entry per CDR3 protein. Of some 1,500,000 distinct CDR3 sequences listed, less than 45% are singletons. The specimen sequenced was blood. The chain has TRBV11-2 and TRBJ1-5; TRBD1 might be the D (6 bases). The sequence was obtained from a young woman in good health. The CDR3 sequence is CASSREAGTFSNQPQHF. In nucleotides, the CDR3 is TGTGCCAGCAGCCGCGAGGCCGGGACATTTAGCAATCAGCCCCAGCATTTT.